The rows below give T cell receptor beta chains drawn from one sample of a study of blood T cell repertoires in COVID-19. This table comes from immunoSEQ multiplex PCR, and its TCRdb copy is limited to in-frame clones, with some not included. The sample lists approximately 300,000 clones; 85% to 90% were seen once. Sample: PBMCs or T cells enriched from blood (not recorded which). The source is a woman between 25 and 40 years old who had recovered from COVID-19. CDR3s include the opening cysteine and the closing phenylalanine or tryptophan. Each record gives: clone size, J gene, V gene, D gene, CDR3 protein, CDR3 DNA. The D gene is left open where the match is weak. Size is stated for part of the rows, as once, few or many counts, or as a class when the clone is expanded.

>NA|TRBJ2-2|TRBV11-2|TRBD1
CASSFPGQGRRELFF
TGTGCCAGCAGCTTTCCGGGACAGGGCCGCAGGGAGCTGTTTTTT
>NA|TRBJ1-2|TRBV6-5|TRBD1
CASSYNRGEYGYTF
TGTGCCAGCAGTTATAACAGGGGGGAATATGGCTACACCTTC
>NA|TRBJ2-7|TRBV29-1|TRBD1
CSVRTGLSYEQYF
TGCAGCGTCCGGACAGGACTCTCCTACGAGCAGTACTTC
>once|TRBJ2-5|TRBV29-1|NA
CSVGNRLGETQYF
TGCAGCGTCGGAAACAGATTAGGGGAAACCCAGTACTTC
>NA|TRBJ1-2|TRBV28|NA
CASSWTSNGYTF
TGTGCCAGCAGTTGGACATCGAATGGCTACACCTTC
>NA|TRBJ1-2|TRBV6-6|NA
CASSIKRVPYGYTF
TGTGCCAGCAGTATAAAGAGGGTTCCCTATGGCTACACCTTC
>NA|TRBJ2-1|TRBV11-3|TRBD2
CASSLWTSGRNEQFF
TGTGCCAGCAGCCTTTGGACTAGCGGGAGAAATGAGCAGTTCTTC
>NA|TRBJ1-5|TRBV29-1|NA
CSAVEGHGQPQHF
TGCAGCGCGGTGGAGGGTCATGGTCAGCCCCAGCATTTT
>NA|TRBJ2-7|TRBV6-6|NA
CASRTDPRLSYEQYF
TGTGCCAGCAGGACCGATCCGCGGTTATCCTACGAGCAGTACTTC
>NA|TRBJ1-4|TRBV28|TRBD1
CASSIYSGTGLFLTNEKLFF
TGTGCCAGCAGCATCTACTCTGGGACAGGGCTATTTTTGACTAATGAAAAACTGTTTTTT
>NA|TRBJ2-1|TRBV27|TRBD2
CASSLTAGGRAAEQFF
TGTGCCAGCAGTCTGACGGCCGGCGGGAGGGCCGCTGAGCAGTTCTTC
>NA|TRBJ1-1|TRBV7-9|NA
CASSQGKGDTEAFF
TGTGCCAGCAGCCAGGGGAAAGGGGACACTGAAGCTTTCTTT
>NA|TRBJ1-6|TRBV7-3|TRBD1
CASRLRTGQGASPLHF
TGTGCCAGCAGGTTACGGACCGGACAGGGTGCTTCACCCCTCCACTTT
>NA|TRBJ2-3|TRBV5-1|NA
CASRDRPRLDTQYF
TGCGCCAGCAGGGACAGACCTCGACTAGATACGCAGTATTTT
>NA|TRBJ2-3|TRBV18|TRBD1
CASSGSTGDADTQYF
TGTGCCAGCTCAGGGAGCACAGGGGACGCAGATACGCAGTATTTT
>NA|TRBJ1-1|TRBV19|TRBD1
CASGDRPMNTEAFF
TGTGCCAGCGGGGACAGACCTATGAACACTGAAGCTTTCTTT
>NA|TRBJ1-4|TRBV10-3|TRBD1
CAISPIRDRLNEKLFF
TGTGCCATCAGCCCAATCCGGGACAGACTTAATGAAAAACTGTTTTTT
>NA|TRBJ1-2|TRBV11-2|NA
CASSSGQIGYTF
TGTGCCAGCAGCTCCGGACAGATTGGCTACACCTTC
>once|TRBJ2-3|TRBV6-2/TRBV6-3|TRBD1
CASSYPETGATDTQYF
TGTGCCAGCAGTTACCCCGAGACAGGGGCCACAGATACGCAGTATTTT
>NA|TRBJ1-3|TRBV30|TRBD1
CAWGQGAGDTIYF
TGTGCCTGGGGACAGGGAGCGGGGGACACCATATATTTT
>NA|TRBJ2-7|TRBV29-1|NA
CSVGGSGEQYF
TGCAGCGTTGGGGGTTCGGGGGAGCAGTACTTC
>NA|TRBJ2-2|TRBV10-3|NA
CAISDLIPGELFF
TGTGCCATCAGTGACCTTATTCCCGGGGAGCTGTTTTTT
>NA|TRBJ1-1|TRBV29-1|NA
CSVLLGQLEAFF
TGCAGCGTTCTTCTGGGCCAGCTTGAAGCTTTCTTT
>NA|TRBJ1-2|TRBV3-1/TRBV3-2|NA
CASSQDRGTPSDF
TGTGCCAGCAGCCAAGATAGGGGCACCCCTTCAGACTTC
>NA|TRBJ1-5|TRBV7-2|NA
CASSLYGGTNQPQHF
TGTGCCAGCAGCCTGTACGGGGGAACAAATCAGCCCCAGCATTTT
>NA|TRBJ1-1|TRBV18|TRBD1
CASSPDRENTEAFF
TGTGCCAGCTCACCAGACAGGGAGAACACTGAAGCTTTCTTT
>NA|TRBJ1-1|TRBV5-1|TRBD1
CASSLNPGTAFLNTEAFF
TGCGCCAGCAGCTTGAATCCCGGGACAGCTTTTTTGAACACTGAAGCTTTCTTT
>once|TRBJ2-7|TRBV5-1|TRBD2
CASSLDLAGSVEQYF
TGCGCCAGCAGCTTGGACCTAGCGGGAAGTGTCGAGCAGTACTTC
>NA|TRBJ1-2|TRBV7-2|TRBD1
CASTRDRGSYGYTF
TGTGCCAGCACGCGGGACAGGGGAAGTTATGGCTACACCTTC
>NA|TRBJ1-5|TRBV11-3|NA
CASSLRGTVYSNQPQHF
TGTGCCAGCAGCTTACGCGGGACCGTGTATAGCAATCAGCCCCAGCATTTT
>few|TRBJ1-1|TRBV21-1|NA
CASSYYTDRGPKNLNTEAFF
TGTGCCAGCAGCTACTATACAGACAGGGGGCCTAAAAACTTGAACACTGAAGCTTTCTTT
>NA|TRBJ1-6|TRBV9|TRBD1
CASSVWDRETLHF
TGTGCCAGCAGCGTGTGGGACAGGGAAACCCTCCACTTT
>NA|TRBJ2-7|TRBV12-5|TRBD2
CASGLPKRDPIEDSGPIRTYEQYF
TGTGCTAGTGGTTTACCAAAACGGGACCCCATTGAGGATAGCGGGCCTATTAGGACCTACGAGCAGTACTTC
>NA|TRBJ2-3|TRBV21-1|NA
CASSKEGSQGDTQYF
TGTGCCAGCAGCAAAGAGGGGTCGCAGGGAGATACGCAGTATTTT
>once|TRBJ2-1|TRBV4-2|TRBD2
CASRDSGSSSYNEQFF
TGTGCCAGCAGGGATAGCGGGAGTTCATCCTACAATGAGCAGTTCTTC
>NA|TRBJ1-3|TRBV30|NA
CAWTRGTGNTIYF
TGTGCCTGGACGAGGGGGACTGGAAACACCATATATTTT
>NA|TRBJ1-1|TRBV5-1|NA
CASRSMGGSTEAFF
TGCGCCAGCAGGTCCATGGGAGGGAGCACTGAAGCTTTCTTT
>once|TRBJ1-2|TRBV5-4|TRBD1
CASSPWETGHYGYTF
TGTGCCAGCAGCCCGTGGGAGACAGGGCACTATGGCTACACCTTC
>NA|TRBJ1-2|TRBV7-9|NA
CASSYVATGGYTF
TGTGCCAGCAGCTATGTTGCGACGGGTGGCTACACCTTC
>NA|TRBJ1-1|TRBV19|TRBD1
CASSRDRTLSTEAFF
TGTGCCAGTAGTAGGGACAGGACGCTTTCAACTGAAGCTTTCTTT
>NA|TRBJ1-2|TRBV6-2/TRBV6-3|NA
CASTPVGVRGYTF
TGTGCCAGCACCCCCGTGGGCGTCCGGGGCTACACCTTC
>NA|TRBJ2-5|TRBV13|NA
CASSLVSGGQETQYF
TGTGCCAGCAGCTTAGTTAGCGGAGGGCAAGAGACCCAGTACTTC
>NA|TRBJ1-4|TRBV30|TRBD1
CAWSAPGGVREKLFF
TGTGCCTGGAGTGCACCAGGGGGCGTAAGGGAAAAACTGTTTTTT
>NA|TRBJ2-3|TRBV5-8|TRBD2
CASSSAGTSGSRDTQYF
TGTGCCAGCAGCTCAGCGGGGACTAGCGGGAGTAGGGATACGCAGTATTTT
>NA|TRBJ1-1|TRBV19|TRBD1
CASTPGRDRGGTEAFF
TGTGCCAGTACCCCCGGCCGGGACAGGGGTGGCACTGAAGCTTTCTTT
>NA|TRBJ1-5|TRBV9|TRBD1
CASSVTWGQYSNQPQHF
TGTGCCAGCAGCGTGACTTGGGGACAGTATAGCAATCAGCCCCAGCATTTT
>NA|TRBJ2-5|TRBV27|TRBD2
CASSLIPLAGGQETQYF
TGTGCCAGCAGTTTAATCCCGCTAGCGGGAGGACAAGAGACCCAGTACTTC
>NA|TRBJ2-7|TRBV6-5|TRBD2
CASSTLAGGYEQYF
TGTGCCAGCAGTACTCTAGCGGGAGGGTACGAGCAGTACTTC